This T cell receptor beta chain was sequenced in a study of blood T cell repertoires in COVID-19. Study at large: The United States, Italy and Spain were the sources of the acute and convalescent COVID-19 samples. T cells, B-cell-depleted T cells, or PBMCs provided the cDNA or gDNA that served as material.

In the study's own analysis: Reference gene primer amplification gave estimated nucleated cell counts. Assay used: immunoSEQ multiplex PCR; TCRdb lists only in-frame clones, some missing. The DNA gave D and trimming, while V, J and clone size come from that table. The table lists more than 250,000 clones, roughly 82% of them singletons. Sample: peripheral blood. The sequence was collected from a woman between 50 and 59 years old with acute or convalescent COVID-19.

In DNA form, the CDR3 reads TGTGCCAGCAGCTCCTGCCTGACAGGGGGCATGAACACTGAAGCTTTCTTT. It codes for CASSSCLTGGMNTEAFF. The chain has TRBV21-1 and TRBJ1-1; TRBD1, the table's D call, lacks a check against the DNA. TRBV21-1 is labeled a pseudogene. This CDR3 has 17 residues.